This T cell receptor (beta chain) is from a study of blood T cell repertoires in COVID-19. The wider study: Acute-phase and convalescent COVID-19 samples originated in the United States, Italy and Spain.

Produced via immunoSEQ multiplex PCR; TCRdb's table is partial and in-frame only. Of some 150,000 clones listed, 80% to 90% are singletons. The germline V gene encodes CDR1 SGHNT and CDR2 YENEEA. Trimming at V came to 5 bases and at J to 6 bases, leaving 9 bases not matched to a gene. There are 15 residues in the CDR3. This chain joins TRBV11-3 and TRBJ2-1; 8 bases fit TRBD2. The receptor was derived from a man between 65 and 85 years old with acute or convalescent COVID-19. Sequences were obtained from peripheral blood. The CDR3 coding sequence is TGTGCCAGCAGCCCTCGGGAGGGGGGTGGCAATGAGCAGTTCTTC. This codes for CASSPREGGGNEQFF.